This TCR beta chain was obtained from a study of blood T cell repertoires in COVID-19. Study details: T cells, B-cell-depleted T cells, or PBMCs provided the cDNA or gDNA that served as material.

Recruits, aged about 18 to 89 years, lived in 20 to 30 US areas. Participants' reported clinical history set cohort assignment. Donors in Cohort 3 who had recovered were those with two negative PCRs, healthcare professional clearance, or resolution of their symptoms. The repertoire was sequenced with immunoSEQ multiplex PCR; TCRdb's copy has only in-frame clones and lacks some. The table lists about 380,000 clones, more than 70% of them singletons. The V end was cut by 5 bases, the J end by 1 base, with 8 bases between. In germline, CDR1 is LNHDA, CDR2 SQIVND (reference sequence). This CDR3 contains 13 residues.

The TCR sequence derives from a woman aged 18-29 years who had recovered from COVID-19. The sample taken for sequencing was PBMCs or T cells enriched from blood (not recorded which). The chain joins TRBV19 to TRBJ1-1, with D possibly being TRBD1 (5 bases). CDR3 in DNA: TGTGCCAGTAGTGCCACAGGGAACACTGAAGCTTTCTTT. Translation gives CASSATGNTEAFF.